The 31 T cell receptor beta chains below come from one sample, sequenced in a study of T-cell reconstitution after alpha-beta-depleted transplantation in children. Unique molecular identifiers were built into the TCRbeta library. TCRdb independently ran MiXCR on the PCR reads; one entry per CDR3 protein. The sample includes 330,000 or so distinct CDR3 sequences, 6.5% to 9% of them seen just once. These receptors' targets are unknown. Findings and caveats of the study: T-cell counts and diversity were attributed mostly to newly produced T cells one year after transplant.

The input for sequencing was peripheral blood, taken 360 days after TCRalphabeta/CD19-depleted stem cell transplant. The receptors shown here come from a female patient aged 2-9 years who had a stem cell transplant for Fanconi anemia, so the T cells may come from the graft donor.

This clonotype came up a few times. The gene calls are TRBV5-1 and TRBJ2-1, with D perhaps given as TRBD1 or TRBD2 (5 bases each). The CDR3 runs to 13 residues. Germline CDR1 is SGHRS and CDR2 is YFSETQ. Trimming cost V 4 bases and J 6 bases, with 11 bases left between them. The CDR3 loop is CASSPPGRNEQFF. The DNA for the CDR3 is TGCGCCAGCAGCCCCCCGGGGCGCAATGAGCAGTTCTTC.

This clonotype was counted between two and nine times. The chain joins TRBV30 to TRBJ2-1, with a possible D match to TRBD2 (5 bases). In germline, CDR1 is GTSNPN, CDR2 SVGIG (reference sequence). V was shortened by 0 bases and J by 0 bases, with 9 bases between the two germline ends. The CDR3 is 15 residues long. DNA of the CDR3: TGTGCCTGGAGTGTCTGGACTCCCTCCTACAATGAGCAGTTCTTC. As protein: CAWSVWTPSYNEQFF. Supplemented by reference TRBV30 and TRBJ2-1, the full variable domain reads SQTIHQWPATLVQPVGSPLSLECTVEGTSNPNLYWYRQAAGRGLQLLFYSVGIGQISSEVPQNLSASRPQDRQFILSSKKLLLSDSGFYLCAWSVWTPSYNEQFFGPGTRLTVL.

This clonotype was recorded at least ten times. The chain joins TRBV20-1 to TRBJ2-5, with D perhaps being TRBD1 or TRBD2 (5 bases each). This CDR3 contains 11 residues. The germline gives CDR1 DFQATT, CDR2 SNEGSKA (reference sequence). The CDR3 loop is CCGRGTETQYF. The CDR3 DNA follows: TGCTGTGGCCGAGGGACAGAGACCCAGTACTTC.

This clonotype turned up a few times. CDR3 region: CASSWGLLRNEQFF. Written as DNA, the CDR3 is TGTGCCAGCAGCTGGGGCCTTTTGCGCAATGAGCAGTTCTTC. V and J are TRBV5-6 and TRBJ2-1; tentative D call: TRBD1 (5 bases). Germline values: CDR1 SGHDT, CDR2 YYEEEE. The CDR3 is 14 residues long. The ends were cut back, 3 bases at V and 6 bases at J, with 13 bases in the middle.

There are many counts of this clonotype. The chain is built from TRBV6-1 and TRBJ1-1; 8 bases are a match to TRBD1. Losses at the gene ends were 5 bases for V and 4 bases for J; bases not matched to a gene: 3. CDR3 length: 13 amino acids. Germline CDR1 MNHNS, CDR2 SASEGT. CDR3 DNA sequence: TGTGCCAGCAGTCGGACAGGGAGCACTGAAGCTTTCTTT. As protein: CASSRTGSTEAFF.

The chain joins TRBV28 to TRBJ2-2; no clear D. This CDR3 contains 16 residues. The germline gives CDR1 MDHEN, CDR2 SYDVKM. Trimming removed 7 bases at V and 1 base at J, with 16 bases between. CDR3 nucleotides: TGTGCCAGCACCCTCGGGCTTACACGGAACACCGGGGAGCTGTTTTTT. Residues: CASTLGLTRNTGELFF.

V gene TRBV20-1 combines with J gene TRBJ1-2, with D possibly TRBD1 on 6 matching bases. CDR1 and CDR2 (germline): DFQATT, SNEGSKA (reference sequence). The CDR3 runs 15 residues. Trimming removed 5 bases from V and 0 bases from J, with 16 bases in between. The chain's CDR3 is CSAVDRTIANYGYTF. CDR3 bases: TGCAGTGCTGTGGACAGAACCATAGCTAACTATGGCTACACCTTC.

This clonotype has at least ten counts. The chain uses TRBV7-2 and TRBJ2-1; 11 bases line up with TRBD2. Germline values: CDR1 SGHTA, CDR2 FQGNSA. The ends lost 6 bases at V and 3 bases at J; junction bases unmatched: 7. The CDR3 runs 16 residues. CDR3 sequence reads: CASSLASGGLYNEQFF. Here the CDR3 DNA reads TGTGCCAGCAGTCTCGCTAGCGGGGGGCTCTACAATGAGCAGTTCTTC. Filled out from reference TRBV7-2 and TRBJ2-1, the complete variable domain reads GAGVSQSPSNKVTEKGKDVELRCDPISGHTALYWYRQSLGQGLEFLIYFQGNSAPDKSGLPSDRFSAERTGGSVSTLTIQRTQQEDSAVYLCASSLASGGLYNEQFFGPGTRLTVL.

There are many counts of this clonotype. V gene TRBV29-1 combines with J gene TRBJ1-1, with 8 bases matching TRBD1. The length of the CDR3 is 13 residues. CDR1 is SQVTM, CDR2 ANQGSEA, per germline. V was clipped by 7 bases and J by 0 bases; unmatched bases: 4. CDR3 in DNA: TGCAGCGGTCACAGGGGGTTGAACACTGAAGCTTTCTTT. Translated, it gives CSGHRGLNTEAFF.

There are a few counts of this clonotype. The rearrangement uses TRBV4-3 and TRBJ2-3; possible D gene TRBD2, 5 bases. The length of the CDR3 is 16 residues. V was shortened by 0 bases and J by 1 base, with 11 bases between the two germline ends. The germline CDR1 and CDR2 sequences are LGHNA and YSLEER. The CDR3 is CASSQDLAEGTDTQYF. The DNA for the CDR3 is TGCGCCAGCAGCCAAGACCTAGCAGAGGGCACAGATACGCAGTATTTT.

This clonotype has a count of ten or more. The chain uses TRBV5-1 and TRBJ2-2; D is unclear. The ends were cut back, 0 bases at V and 4 bases at J, with 16 bases in the middle. The CDR3 length is 17 residues. CDR1 and CDR2 (germline): SGHRS, YFSETQ. CDR3 protein: CASSLEAARTSTGELFF. CDR3 coding DNA: TGCGCCAGCAGCTTGGAGGCAGCCAGGACCTCCACCGGGGAGCTGTTTTTT.

This clonotype has a count of ten or more. The rearrangement uses TRBV27 and TRBJ2-1; 11 nucleotides align to TRBD2. The CDR3 spans 17 residues. Germline loops: CDR1 MNHEY, CDR2 SMNVEV (reference sequence). After removal of 7 bases from V and 0 bases from J, the junction contained 8 bases not matched to a gene. The CDR3: CASKGLAVLSSYNEQFF. The DNA for the CDR3 is TGTGCCAGCAAGGGACTAGCGGTTCTAAGCTCCTACAATGAGCAGTTCTTC.

The V and J genes are TRBV10-3 and TRBJ1-1; the D is unclear. Trimming left V 2 bases short and J 4 bases short, with 8 bases between. The V gene's germline CDR1 is ENHRY and CDR2 SYGVKD. The CDR3 is 13 amino acids. This chain's CDR3 is CAISEADGTEAFF. The CDR3, as DNA: TGTGCCATCAGTGAGGCAGATGGCACTGAAGCTTTCTTT.

This clonotype occurred many times. The rearrangement joins TRBV10-3 to TRBJ1-3, with 7 bases lining up with TRBD1. In germline, CDR1 is ENHRY, CDR2 SYGVKD. V was clipped by 1 base and J by 2 bases; unmatched bases: 14. The CDR3 totals 19 residues. CDR3 DNA sequence: TGTGCCATCAGTGAGTTAGGGACAGACCAACTAGGTCCTGGAAACACCATATATTTT. Amino acid sequence: CAISELGTDQLGPGNTIYF.

This clonotype was picked up a small number of times. The chain joins TRBV7-6 to TRBJ2-2; TRBD1 matches at 10 bases. Germline V gene sequence: CDR1 SGHVS, CDR2 FNYEAQ. The CDR3 is 15 amino acids. J was trimmed by 5 bases and V by 6 bases; bases with no gene match: 6. The chain's CDR3 is CASRSAGQGTGELFF. The DNA for the CDR3 is TGTGCCAGCAGATCTGCGGGACAGGGGACCGGGGAGCTGTTTTTT.

This clonotype occurred many times. The rearrangement uses TRBV28 and TRBJ2-5; D is unclear. Looked up from germline, CDR1 is MDHEN and CDR2 is SYDVKM. CDR3 length equals 12 residues. V dropped 6 bases and J dropped 2 bases, with 7 bases sitting between them. CDR3: CASRIPQETQYF. The CDR3 nucleotides are TGTGCCAGCAGGATCCCTCAAGAGACCCAGTACTTC.

There are many counts of this clonotype. V gene TRBV5-1 combines with J gene TRBJ1-1, with no clear D. The germline V gene has CDR1 SGHRS and CDR2 YFSETQ. The CDR3 loop spans 13 amino acids. V lost 0 bases to trimming and J lost 5 bases, with 8 bases between them. CDR3 residues: CASSLVQATEAFF. The CDR3 bases are TGCGCCAGCAGCTTGGTCCAGGCAACTGAAGCTTTCTTT.

This clonotype has a handful of counts. The chain joins TRBV21-1 to TRBJ2-2. TRBV21-1 constitutes a pseudogene. The CDR3 totals 15 residues. Here the CDR3 reads CASSPRGSNTGELFF. The CDR3 coding sequence is TGTGCCAGCAGCCCCCGAGGATCGAACACCGGGGAGCTGTTTTTT.

This clonotype was seen repeatedly, ten times or more. The chain combines TRBV7-9 with TRBJ2-7; TRBD1 is a possible D gene (6 bases). CDR1 is SEHNR, CDR2 FQNEAQ, per germline (reference sequence). CDR3 length: 16 amino acids. Trimming took off 2 bases at V and 2 bases at J, with 16 bases between the two ends. The CDR3 is CASSLRTTGGPYEQYF. The DNA for the CDR3 is TGTGCCAGCAGCTTAAGAACGACAGGTGGACCCTACGAGCAGTACTTC.

The table lists this clonotype with many counts. The rearrangement joins TRBV28 to TRBJ1-5; TRBD1 is a possible D gene (6 bases). The CDR3 has 17 amino acids. Looked up from germline, CDR1 is MDHEN and CDR2 is SYDVKM. Deletions cut 2 bases from V and 0 bases from J, with 14 bases between. The CDR3 DNA is TGTGCCAGCAGTTTACCTAGGGACATATATAGCAATCAGCCCCAGCATTTT. Translated, it gives CASSLPRDIYSNQPQHF. Full variable domain (remainder filled in from reference TRBV28 and TRBJ1-5): DVKVTQSSRYLVKRTGEKVFLECVQDMDHENMFWYRQDPGLGLRLIYFSYDVKMKEKGDIPEGYSVSREKKERFSLILESASTNQTSMYLCASSLPRDIYSNQPQHFGDGTRLSIL.

This clonotype was picked up a small number of times. This sequence joins TRBV3-1 and TRBJ1-6; unclear D gene. The germline gives CDR1 LGHDT, CDR2 YNNKEL (reference sequence). Trimming took 0 bases from V and 14 from J, leaving 5 bases between them. The CDR3 runs to 11 residues. CDR3 sequence (DNA): TGTGCCAGCAGCCAAGATATGACCCTCCACTTT. Translation gives CASSQDMTLHF.

The chain joins TRBV18 to TRBJ2-1; no clear D. Germline loops: CDR1 KGHSH, CDR2 LQKENI. The CDR3 runs to 13 residues. Trimming left V 3 bases short and J 6 bases short, with 9 bases between. The CDR3 DNA follows: TGTGCCAGCTCACCGGCCTGGGGCAATGAGCAGTTCTTC. It codes for CASSPAWGNEQFF.

In its sample, this clonotype was seen many times. The chain combines TRBV18 with TRBJ2-7; D call uncertain. There are 13 residues in the CDR3. V lost 3 bases and J lost 6, with 12 bases in between. From germline, CDR1 is KGHSH and CDR2 LQKENI. The CDR3, as DNA: TGTGCCAGCTCACCCACGACAACTTTCGAGCAGTACTTC. Encoded protein: CASSPTTTFEQYF. Together with reference TRBV18 and TRBJ2-7, the CDR3 gives the full variable domain: NAGVMQNPRHLVRRRGQEARLRCSPMKGHSHVYWYRQLPEEGLKFMVYLQKENIIDESGMPKERFSAEFPKEGPSILRIQQVVRGDSAAYFCASSPTTTFEQYFGPGTRLTVT.

This clonotype was observed at least ten times. This chain joins TRBV7-9 and TRBJ2-7, with TRBD1 matching over 8 bases. The trim removed 1 base at V and 7 bases at J, leaving 9 bases unmatched. Germline lookup yields CDR1 SEHNR and CDR2 FQNEAQ (reference sequence). The CDR3 loop spans 15 amino acids. CDR3: CASSLVQGALGEQYF. CDR3 nucleotides: TGTGCCAGCAGCTTAGTTCAGGGGGCGCTCGGGGAGCAGTACTTC. Variable domain in full (rest from reference TRBV7-9 and TRBJ2-7): DTGVSQNPRHKITKRGQNVTFRCDPISEHNRLYWYRQTLGQGPEFLTYFQNEAQLEKSRLLSDRFSAERPKGSFSTLEIQRTEQGDSAMYLCASSLVQGALGEQYFGPGTRLTVT.

The V gene is TRBV30, the J gene TRBJ2-3; unclear D gene. Germline V gene sequence: CDR1 GTSNPN, CDR2 SVGIG (reference sequence). V lost 4 bases and J lost 4, with 6 bases in between. The CDR3 contains 11 residues. The CDR3 here is CAWTWADTQYF. DNA of the CDR3: TGTGCCTGGACCTGGGCAGATACGCAGTATTTT.

This chain links TRBV6-4 with TRBJ2-1, with a possible D match to TRBD1 (5 bases). Germline loops: CDR1 MRHNA, CDR2 SNTAGT. This CDR3 has 15 amino acids. V lost 0 bases and J lost 3, with 9 bases in between. CDR3 nucleotides: TGTGCCAGCAGTGACTCTGGAGACAGCTACAATGAGCAGTTCTTC. Translated: CASSDSGDSYNEQFF.

This clonotype has ten or more counts. The rearrangement links TRBV28 to TRBJ1-3; the match to TRBD1 covers 8 bases. J gave up 2 bases and V 5 bases, and 5 bases lay outside the gene matches. The CDR3 runs 15 residues. Germline lookup yields CDR1 MDHEN and CDR2 SYDVKM. The chain's CDR3 is CASSPDRGAGNTIYF. DNA for the CDR3: TGTGCCAGCAGTCCTGACAGGGGAGCTGGAAACACCATATATTTT.

There are many counts of this clonotype. This chain connects TRBV12-3 or TRBV12-4 to TRBJ1-4; D is uncertain. The CDR3 runs 14 residues. V dropped 1 base and J dropped 8 bases, with 11 bases sitting between them. The CDR3 nucleotides read TGTGCCAGCAGTTTAGGGGTTCCGGAGGAAAAACTGTTTTTT. Protein product: CASSLGVPEEKLFF.

This clonotype has a count of ten or more. The V and J genes are TRBV24-1 and TRBJ1-2; D is possibly TRBD1 (5 bases). The CDR3 runs 13 residues. Germline V gene lookup returns CDR1 KGHDR and CDR2 SFDVKD. The V end lost 4 bases, the J end lost 7 bases, and 12 bases lay between the germline ends. CDR3 loop: CATSEAGTRGYTF. CDR3 DNA: TGTGCCACCAGTGAGGCGGGGACGCGTGGCTACACCTTC.

This clonotype was detected many times. The V call is TRBV27, the J call TRBJ2-1; TRBD2 matches at 9 bases. Germline values: CDR1 MNHEY, CDR2 SMNVEV (reference sequence). After removal of 3 bases from V and 4 bases from J, the junction contained 10 bases not matched to a gene. The CDR3 covers 17 residues. The CDR3 sequence is CASSFGNGGGAYNEQFF. In nucleotides, the CDR3 is TGTGCCAGCAGTTTTGGAAACGGCGGGGGGGCATACAATGAGCAGTTCTTC.

At least ten counts were recorded for this clonotype. V gene TRBV9 combines with J gene TRBJ2-2, with TRBD1 identical over 8 bases. The CDR3 has 14 amino acids. The germline V gene encodes CDR1 SGDLS and CDR2 YYNGEE. V lost 9 bases and J lost 7; bases outside the gene matches: 11. CDR3 residues: CATGTGGSVGELFF. CDR3 nucleotides: TGTGCCACTGGGACAGGAGGCTCCGTCGGGGAGCTGTTTTTT.